The TCR beta chain under discussion was sequenced for a study of CD8 T cells in Susac syndrome. With regard to this clonotype: Its target is not known.

Sequencing targeted TCR beta in T cells from blood (CD8+ and CD4+). Negative isolation was used for CD8+ and CD4+ T cells and FACS enrichment for TEMRA cells. This CDR3 is built from 13 residues. The germline gives CDR1 SGHDT, CDR2 YYEEEE. Deletions cut 3 bases from V and 5 bases from J, with 11 bases between. Roughly 0.45 to 1 ug RNA was reverse transcribed with random hexamers. The method of amplification for TCR beta CDR3 was immunoSEQ multiplex PCR, covering 54 Vbeta and 13 Jbeta. MiXCR, applied by TCRdb to the immunoSEQ multiplex PCR reads, yields one record per CDR3 protein. The table lists 130,000 or so distinct CDR3 sequences, around nine tenths of them singletons, with around 0.22% in the top ten. Study observations and caveats: As acknowledged by the study, its TCR sequencing and HLA analysis included a relatively small number of individuals.

Source material: CD8+ T cells from PBMCs. V and J are TRBV5-6 and TRBJ2-5; D remains unclear. The clonotype comes from a human donor with multiple sclerosis. Written as DNA, the CDR3 is TGTGCCAGCAGCTCCAATATGGAGGAGACCCAGTACTTC. Encoded protein: CASSSNMEETQYF.